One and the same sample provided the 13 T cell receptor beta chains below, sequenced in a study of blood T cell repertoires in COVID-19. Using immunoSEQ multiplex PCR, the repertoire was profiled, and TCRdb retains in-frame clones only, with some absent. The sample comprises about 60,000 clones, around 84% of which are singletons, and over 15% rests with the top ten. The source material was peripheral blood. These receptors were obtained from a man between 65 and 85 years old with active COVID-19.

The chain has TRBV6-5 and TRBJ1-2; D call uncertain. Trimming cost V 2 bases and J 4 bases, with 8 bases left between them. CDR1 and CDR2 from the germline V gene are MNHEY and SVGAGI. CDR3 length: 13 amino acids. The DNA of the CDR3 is TGTGCCAGCAGTTACGTCCCCGGCTATGGCTACACCTTC. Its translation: CASSYVPGYGYTF.

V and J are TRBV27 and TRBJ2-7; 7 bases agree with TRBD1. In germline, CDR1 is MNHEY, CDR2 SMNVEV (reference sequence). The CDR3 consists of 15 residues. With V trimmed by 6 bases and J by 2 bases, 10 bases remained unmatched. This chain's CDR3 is CASRFKAGGPYEQYF. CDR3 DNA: TGTGCCAGCAGATTTAAGGCAGGGGGACCCTACGAGCAGTACTTC.

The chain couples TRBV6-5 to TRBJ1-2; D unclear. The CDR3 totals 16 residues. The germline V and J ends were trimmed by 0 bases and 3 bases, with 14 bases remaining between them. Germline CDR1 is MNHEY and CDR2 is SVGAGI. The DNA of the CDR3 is TGTGCCAGCAGTTACTCGCGTCAGGCCGAAGACTATGGCTACACCTTC. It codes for CASSYSRQAEDYGYTF.

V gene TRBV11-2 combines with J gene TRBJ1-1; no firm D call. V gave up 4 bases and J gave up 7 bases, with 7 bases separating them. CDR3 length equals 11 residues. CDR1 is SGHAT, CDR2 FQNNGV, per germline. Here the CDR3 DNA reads TGTGCCAGCAGCTCCGGACTTGAAGCTTTCTTT. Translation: CASSSGLEAFF.

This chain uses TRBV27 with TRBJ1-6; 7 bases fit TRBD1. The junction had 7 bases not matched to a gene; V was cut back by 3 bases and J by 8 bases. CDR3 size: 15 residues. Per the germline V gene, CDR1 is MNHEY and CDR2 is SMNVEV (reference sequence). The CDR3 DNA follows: TGTGCCAGCAGTTTTTACAGGGGCCGGGATTCACCCCTCCACTTT. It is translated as CASSFYRGRDSPLHF.

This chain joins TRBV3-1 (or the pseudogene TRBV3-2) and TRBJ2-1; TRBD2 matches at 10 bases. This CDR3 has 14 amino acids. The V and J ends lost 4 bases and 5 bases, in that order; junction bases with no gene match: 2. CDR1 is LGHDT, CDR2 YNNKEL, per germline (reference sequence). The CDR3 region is CASSLTSGNNEQFF. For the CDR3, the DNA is TGTGCCAGCAGCCTAACTAGCGGGAACAATGAGCAGTTCTTC.

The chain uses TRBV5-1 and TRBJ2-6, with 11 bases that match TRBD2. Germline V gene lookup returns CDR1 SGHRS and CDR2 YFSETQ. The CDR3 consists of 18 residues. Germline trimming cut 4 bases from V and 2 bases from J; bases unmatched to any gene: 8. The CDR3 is CASSRGVAGGPGANVLTF. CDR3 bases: TGCGCCAGCAGCCGGGGGGTAGCGGGAGGGCCTGGGGCCAACGTCCTGACTTTC.

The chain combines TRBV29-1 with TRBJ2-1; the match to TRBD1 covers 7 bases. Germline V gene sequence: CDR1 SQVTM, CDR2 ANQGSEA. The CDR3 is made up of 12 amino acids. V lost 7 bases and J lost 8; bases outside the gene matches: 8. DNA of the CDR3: TGCAGCGCTCAAAGACAGGGCGATGAGCAGTTCTTC. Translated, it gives CSAQRQGDEQFF.

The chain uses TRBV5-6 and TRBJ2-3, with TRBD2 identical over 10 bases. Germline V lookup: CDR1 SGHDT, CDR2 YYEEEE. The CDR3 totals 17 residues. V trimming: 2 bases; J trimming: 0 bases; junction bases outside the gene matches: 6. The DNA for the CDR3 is TGTGCCAGCAGCTTAAGGACTAGCGGTACTAGCACAGATACGCAGTATTTT. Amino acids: CASSLRTSGTSTDTQYF.

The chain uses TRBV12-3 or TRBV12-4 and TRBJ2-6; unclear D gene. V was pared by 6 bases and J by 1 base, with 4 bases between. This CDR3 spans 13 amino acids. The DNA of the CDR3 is TGTGCCAGCAGCCCTTCTGGGGCCAACGTCCTGACTTTC. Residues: CASSPSGANVLTF.

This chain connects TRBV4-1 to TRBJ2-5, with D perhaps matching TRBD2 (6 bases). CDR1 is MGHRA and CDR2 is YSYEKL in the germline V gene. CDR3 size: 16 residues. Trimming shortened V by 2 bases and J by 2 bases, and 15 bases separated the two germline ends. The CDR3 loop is CASSQRALLAQETQYF. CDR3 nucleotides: TGCGCCAGCAGCCAACGGGCCTTGCTAGCGCAAGAGACCCAGTACTTC.

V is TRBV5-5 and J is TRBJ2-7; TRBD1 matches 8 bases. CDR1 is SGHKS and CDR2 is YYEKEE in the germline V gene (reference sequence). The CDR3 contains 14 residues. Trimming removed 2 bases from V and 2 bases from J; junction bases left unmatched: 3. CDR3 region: CASSFGQGPYEQYF. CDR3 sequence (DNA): TGTGCCAGCAGCTTCGGACAGGGTCCCTACGAGCAGTACTTC.

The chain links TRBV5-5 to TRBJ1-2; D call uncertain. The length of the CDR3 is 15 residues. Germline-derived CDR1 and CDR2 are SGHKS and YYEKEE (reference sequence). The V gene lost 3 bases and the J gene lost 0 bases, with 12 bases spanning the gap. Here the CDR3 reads CASSWVADANYGYTF. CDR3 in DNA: TGTGCCAGCAGCTGGGTCGCGGATGCTAACTATGGCTACACCTTC.